This paragraph reports one T cell receptor (beta chain). At one end the junction does not follow the germline gene, possibly because of a read error. This entry comes from a study of blood T cells in healthy people across ages. The CDR3 contains 16 residues. Germline lookup yields CDR1 SGHRS and CDR2 YFSETQ. A second about 6 to 12 cycle PCR used barcoded and J-beta primers. TCRdb reprocessed the 5' RACE reads with MiXCR, giving one entry per CDR3 protein. The data hold 1.5 million to 2 million distinct CDR3 sequences, with approximately 30% observed a single time. This TCR derives from a woman aged 25 to 39 in good health. Sequenced input: blood. The chain has TRBV5-1 and TRBJ2-1; 14 nucleotides agree with TRBD2. The CDR3 loop reads CASSQGTSGRVNKQFF. DNA for the CDR3: TGCGCCAGCAGCCAAGGGACTAGCGGGAGAGTCAATAAGCAGTTCTTC.